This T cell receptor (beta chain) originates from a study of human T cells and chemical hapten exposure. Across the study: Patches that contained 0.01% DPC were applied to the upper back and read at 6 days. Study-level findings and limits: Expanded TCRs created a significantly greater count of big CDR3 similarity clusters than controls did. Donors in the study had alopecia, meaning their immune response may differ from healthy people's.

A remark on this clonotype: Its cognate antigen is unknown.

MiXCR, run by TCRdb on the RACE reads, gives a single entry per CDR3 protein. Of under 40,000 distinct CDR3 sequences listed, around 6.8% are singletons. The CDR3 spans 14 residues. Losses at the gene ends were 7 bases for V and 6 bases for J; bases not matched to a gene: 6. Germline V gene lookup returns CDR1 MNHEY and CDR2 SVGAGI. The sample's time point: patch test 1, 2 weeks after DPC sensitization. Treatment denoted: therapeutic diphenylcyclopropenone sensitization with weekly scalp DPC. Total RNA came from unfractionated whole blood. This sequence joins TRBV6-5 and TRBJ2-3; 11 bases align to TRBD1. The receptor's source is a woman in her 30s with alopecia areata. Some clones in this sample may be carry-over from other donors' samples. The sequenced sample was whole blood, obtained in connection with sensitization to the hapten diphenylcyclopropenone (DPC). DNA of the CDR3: TGTGCCAGCACGGACAGGGGGCAGTCGGATACGCAGTATTTT. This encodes CASTDRGQSDTQYF.